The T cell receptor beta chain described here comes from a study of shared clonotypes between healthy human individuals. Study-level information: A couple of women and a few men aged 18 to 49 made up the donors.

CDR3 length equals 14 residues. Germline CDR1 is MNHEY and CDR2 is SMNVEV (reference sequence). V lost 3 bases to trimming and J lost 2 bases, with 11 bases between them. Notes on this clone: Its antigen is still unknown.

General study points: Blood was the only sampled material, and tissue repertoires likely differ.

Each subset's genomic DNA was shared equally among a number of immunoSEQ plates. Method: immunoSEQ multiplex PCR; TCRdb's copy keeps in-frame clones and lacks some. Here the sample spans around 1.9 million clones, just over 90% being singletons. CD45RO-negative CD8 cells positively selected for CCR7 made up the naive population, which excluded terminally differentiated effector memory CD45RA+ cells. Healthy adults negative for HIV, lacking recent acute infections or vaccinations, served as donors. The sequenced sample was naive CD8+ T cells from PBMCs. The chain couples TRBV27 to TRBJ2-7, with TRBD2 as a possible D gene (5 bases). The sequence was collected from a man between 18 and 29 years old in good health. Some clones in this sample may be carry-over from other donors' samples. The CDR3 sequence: CASSFMRDTYEQYF. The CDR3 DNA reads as TGTGCCAGCAGTTTTATGAGGGATACCTACGAGCAGTACTTC.